Listed here is a single T cell receptor (beta chain). V dropped 3 bases and J dropped 2; count of bases not matched to a gene: 13. This CDR3 region has 18 residues. Per germline, CDR1 MNHEY and CDR2 SMNVEV (reference sequence). This entry is derived from a study of identifying expanded T cells in peripheral blood. Some clones are missing from TCRdb's copy, which holds only in-frame ones; the method was immunoSEQ multiplex PCR. Of 55,000 to 75,000 clones in the sample, 70% to 90% were seen once. The genes are TRBV27 and TRBJ1-2; 9 bases agree with TRBD1. The source of this sequence is a person aged 18 to 75 in good health. Material for sequencing was blood. The CDR3 loop reads CASSFAPFRDRENYGYTF. CDR3 DNA sequence: TGTGCCAGCAGTTTTGCCCCCTTCCGGGACAGGGAAAACTATGGCTACACCTTC.